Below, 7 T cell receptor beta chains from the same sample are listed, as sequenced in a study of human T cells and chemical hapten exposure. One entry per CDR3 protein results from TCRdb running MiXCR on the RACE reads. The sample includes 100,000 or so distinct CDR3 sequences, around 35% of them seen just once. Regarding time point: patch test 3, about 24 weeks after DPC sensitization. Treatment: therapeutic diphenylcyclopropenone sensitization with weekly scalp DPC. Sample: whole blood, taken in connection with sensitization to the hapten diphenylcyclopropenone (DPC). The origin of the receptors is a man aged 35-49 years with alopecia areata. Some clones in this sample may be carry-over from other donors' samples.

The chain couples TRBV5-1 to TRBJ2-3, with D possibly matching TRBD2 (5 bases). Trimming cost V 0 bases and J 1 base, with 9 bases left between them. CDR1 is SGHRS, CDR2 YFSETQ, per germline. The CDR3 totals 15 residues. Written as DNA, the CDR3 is TGCGCCAGCAGCTTGGTGGGAGTCGGCACAGATACGCAGTATTTT. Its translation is CASSLVGVGTDTQYF.

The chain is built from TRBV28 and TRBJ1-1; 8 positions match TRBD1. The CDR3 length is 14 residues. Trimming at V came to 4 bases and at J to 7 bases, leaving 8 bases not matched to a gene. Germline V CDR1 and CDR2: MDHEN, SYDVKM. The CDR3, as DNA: TGTGCCAGCAGTTCTCAGGGGGCTAAAAGTGAAGCTTTCTTT. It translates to CASSSQGAKSEAFF.

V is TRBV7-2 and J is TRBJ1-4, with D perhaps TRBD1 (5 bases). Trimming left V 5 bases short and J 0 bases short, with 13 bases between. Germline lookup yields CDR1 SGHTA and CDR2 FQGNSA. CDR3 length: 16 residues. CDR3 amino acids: CASSTRQIATNEKLFF. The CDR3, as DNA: TGTGCCAGCAGCACCCGACAGATTGCAACTAATGAAAAACTGTTTTTT.

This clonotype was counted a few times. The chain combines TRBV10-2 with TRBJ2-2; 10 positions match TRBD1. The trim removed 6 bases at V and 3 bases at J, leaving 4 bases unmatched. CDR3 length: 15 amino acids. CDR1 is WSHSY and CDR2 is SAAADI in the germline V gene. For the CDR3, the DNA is TGCGCCAGCAGAATCGGGACAGGGGACACCGGGGAGCTGTTTTTT. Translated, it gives CASRIGTGDTGELFF.

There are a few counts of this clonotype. The CDR3 DNA sequence: TGCGCCAGCAGCCAAGGGAATACTGGGGAGGCCCAGGGCATTCAGTACTTC. Protein sequence: CASSQGNTGEAQGIQYF. The gene calls are TRBV4-1 and TRBJ2-4; a weak D match, TRBD2 (6 bases). Trimming cost V 1 base and J 9 bases, with 22 bases left between them. CDR3 length: 17 residues. Germline CDR1 is MGHRA and CDR2 is YSYEKL.

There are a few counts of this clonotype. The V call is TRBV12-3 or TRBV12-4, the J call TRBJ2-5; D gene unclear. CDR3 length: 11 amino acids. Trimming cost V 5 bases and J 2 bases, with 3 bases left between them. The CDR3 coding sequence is TGTGCCAGCAGTAAGCAAGAGACCCAGTACTTC. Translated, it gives CASSKQETQYF.

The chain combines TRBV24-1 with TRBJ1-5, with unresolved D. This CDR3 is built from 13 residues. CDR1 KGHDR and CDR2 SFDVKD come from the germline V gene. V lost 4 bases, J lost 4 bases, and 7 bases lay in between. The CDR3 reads CATSERANQPQHF. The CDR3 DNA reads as TGTGCCACCAGTGAGCGGGCAAATCAGCCCCAGCATTTT.